Below, one TCR beta chain is given with its context. Its antigen is unknown. The CDR3 sequence is 11 residues long. V lost 7 bases, J lost 6 bases, and 10 bases lay in between. In germline, CDR1 is SQVTM, CDR2 ANQGSEA. The data are from a study of graft-versus-host responses after intestinal transplantation. TCRdb's table, derived via immunoSEQ multiplex PCR, lists solely in-frame clones and lacks some. The table lists about 110,000 clones, around 93% of them singletons. The clonotype was recovered from a human donor who received an intestinal transplant. The source material was unstimulated CD8+ T cells sorted from spleen or lymph node cells, sampled before intestinal transplant. The chain recombines TRBV29-1 with TRBJ2-1, with TRBD1 as a possible D gene (6 bases). CDR3 sequence reads: CSGARGNEQFF. The CDR3, as DNA: TGCAGCGGTGCCAGGGGCAATGAGCAGTTCTTC.